The 19 T cell receptor beta chains given below trace back to one sample, sequenced in a study of blood T cell repertoires in COVID-19 (dated by TCRdb to between 2020 and 2021). The library was produced with the immunoSEQ multiplex PCR assay. TCRdb provides this immuneACCESS table in a form limited to in-frame rearrangements. Some clones are lacking; in checked studies, under half of them reflect an unresolved V gene, and why the rest are absent is not known. This sample holds a few hundred thousand clones; 88% were observed only once. Together, the top ten hold just over 1% of the sample. The sequenced material came from PBMCs or T cells enriched from blood (not recorded which). The receptors come from a woman between 25 and 40 years old who had been exposed to COVID-19.

The gene calls are TRBV12-5 and TRBJ1-5; 11 bases line up with TRBD1. CDR1 is LGHNT and CDR2 is FRNRAP in the germline V gene. The CDR3 sequence is 16 residues long. V trimming: 6 bases; J trimming: 6 bases; junction bases outside the gene matches: 10. The CDR3 DNA follows: TGTGCTAGTGGACCCGCCCGGACAGGGGGCGTTCAGCCCCAGCATTTT. It is translated as CASGPARTGGVQPQHF.

The sample holds one count of this clone. The chain has TRBV30 and TRBJ2-2; D not certain. The CDR3 has 14 amino acids. Trimming left V 0 bases short and J 2 bases short, with 7 bases between. Per germline, CDR1 GTSNPN and CDR2 SVGIG (reference sequence). CDR3 amino acids: CAWSVTLNTGELFF. As DNA, the CDR3 is TGTGCCTGGAGTGTTACCCTAAACACCGGGGAGCTGTTTTTT.

This clone was recorded once. The chain recombines TRBV27 with TRBJ1-5, with D maybe TRBD1 (5 bases). The ends were cut back, 6 bases at V and 0 bases at J, with 15 bases in the middle. The CDR3 covers 16 residues. From germline, CDR1 is MNHEY and CDR2 SMNVEV (reference sequence). The CDR3 DNA follows: TGTGCCAGCAGAGTTGGGTTGGACAATAGCAATCAGCCCCAGCATTTT. It translates to CASRVGLDNSNQPQHF.

The V gene is TRBV18, the J gene TRBJ2-7; 9 bases are shared with TRBD1. CDR1 is KGHSH and CDR2 is LQKENI in the germline V gene. The J segment lost 0 bases and the V segment lost 5 bases, leaving 5 bases of the junction unmatched. The CDR3 is 15 amino acids. CDR3 DNA sequence: TGTGCCAGCTCATTCGGGGGACAGGGCTCCTACGAGCAGTACTTC. This encodes CASSFGGQGSYEQYF.

The rearrangement links TRBV27 to TRBJ1-5; 10 nucleotides agree with TRBD1. The CDR3 totals 14 residues. J gave up 5 bases and V 2 bases, and 0 bases lay outside the gene matches. Germline assignment: CDR1 MNHEY and CDR2 SMNVEV (reference sequence). The CDR3 DNA is TGTGCCAGCAGTTTAGGACAGGGGGATCAGCCCCAGCATTTT. The encoded protein is CASSLGQGDQPQHF.

The chain is built from TRBV29-1 and TRBJ2-1; 13 positions agree with TRBD2. J lost 5 bases, V lost 4 bases, and 8 bases had no gene match. Per germline, CDR1 SQVTM and CDR2 ANQGSEA. This CDR3 contains 16 residues. The CDR3 DNA is TGCAGCGTTGCCGCCCCGGGACTAGCGGGGAACAATGAGCAGTTCTTC. Protein product: CSVAAPGLAGNNEQFF.

The chain carries TRBV15 and TRBJ1-1, with D unresolved. Trimming stripped 5 bases from V and 1 base from J, with 11 bases between. This CDR3 has 14 residues. Germline V gives CDR1 LNHNV, CDR2 YYDKDF (reference sequence). The CDR3 region is CATSPRSGNTEAFF. CDR3 nucleotide sequence: TGTGCCACCAGCCCACGAAGCGGGAACACTGAAGCTTTCTTT. The full variable domain, with the rest looked up from reference TRBV15 and TRBJ1-1, is DAMVIQNPRYQVTQFGKPVTLSCSQTLNHNVMYWYQQKSSQAPKLLFHYYDKDFNNEADTPDNFQSRRPNTSFCFLDIRSPGLGDTAMYLCATSPRSGNTEAFFGQGTRLTVV.

The chain joins TRBV5-1 to TRBJ2-3; D is undetermined. V lost 0 bases and J lost 1, with 6 bases in between. This CDR3 contains 14 residues. Germline values: CDR1 SGHRS, CDR2 YFSETQ. CDR3 nucleotides: TGCGCCAGCAGCTTGGGGAGACGCACAGATACGCAGTATTTT. Protein product: CASSLGRRTDTQYF.

The chain carries TRBV6-5 and TRBJ1-2; 7 bases line up with TRBD1. Germline CDR1 MNHEY, CDR2 SVGAGI. The V gene end was trimmed by 2 bases and the J gene end by 7 bases; junction bases not matched to a gene: 1. This CDR3 comprises 12 residues. The CDR3 here is CASSYPGGGYTF. The CDR3 coding sequence is TGTGCCAGCAGTTACCCAGGGGGTGGCTACACCTTC.

The chain carries TRBV19 and TRBJ2-5, with 7 nucleotides matching TRBD2. V lost 8 bases to trimming and J lost 2 bases; unmatched junction nucleotides: 8. In germline, CDR1 is LNHDA, CDR2 SQIVND (reference sequence). The CDR3 totals 14 residues. The CDR3 sequence: CASSSGEFQETQYF. The DNA of the CDR3 is TGTGCCAGTTCGAGCGGGGAGTTTCAAGAGACCCAGTACTTC.

V is TRBV4-1 and J is TRBJ2-7; 10 bases map to TRBD2. This CDR3 is 17 amino acids long. Unmatched junction bases numbered 11, after V lost 1 base and J lost 5 bases. From germline, CDR1 is MGHRA and CDR2 YSYEKL. DNA for the CDR3: TGCGCCAGCAGCCAAGGTGGAGCTAGCGGGAGTCGGAACGAGCAGTACTTC. This encodes CASSQGGASGSRNEQYF.

The chain is built from TRBV6-2 or TRBV6-3 and TRBJ1-5; possibly TRBD1 for D (6 bases). The CDR3 spans 18 residues. Trimming shortened V by 6 bases and J by 0 bases, and 21 bases separated the two germline ends. From germline, CDR1 is MNHEY and CDR2 SVGEGT. In nucleotides, the CDR3 is TGTGCCAGCAGCCCACCCATGGGGGCAGGACATAGCAATCAGCCCCAGCATTTT. Translated: CASSPPMGAGHSNQPQHF.

This chain uses TRBV20-1 with TRBJ2-1, with 9 nucleotides matching TRBD2. With V trimmed by 3 bases and J by 5 bases, 8 bases remained unmatched. The CDR3 runs to 15 residues. Germline V gene lookup returns CDR1 DFQATT and CDR2 SNEGSKA (reference sequence). CDR3 in DNA: TGCAGTGCTAGTCGGGCTAGCGGGACCAACAATGAGCAGTTCTTC. This codes for CSASRASGTNNEQFF.

The gene calls are TRBV10-1 and TRBJ1-6, with D perhaps TRBD1 (6 bases). This CDR3 spans 14 amino acids. V was cut by 4 bases and J by 7 bases, with 11 bases left in between. The germline CDR1 and CDR2 sequences are WNHNN and SYGVQD (reference sequence). CDR3 DNA sequence: TGCGCCAGCAGTGCCGGGACAAAAAATTCACCCCTCCACTTT. It specifies CASSAGTKNSPLHF.

The gene calls are TRBV11-3 and TRBJ1-2; 9 bases are shared with TRBD1. V was clipped by 1 base and J by 1 base; unmatched bases: 4. CDR1 SGHNT and CDR2 YENEEA come from the germline V gene. The CDR3 spans 16 residues. The CDR3 protein is CASSLVWTGVNYGYTF. The DNA of the CDR3 is TGTGCCAGCAGCTTAGTTTGGACAGGGGTTAACTATGGCTACACCTTC.

J is TRBJ1-6 and V is TRBV28; 10 bases line up with TRBD1. Germline V gives CDR1 MDHEN, CDR2 SYDVKM. The CDR3 has 15 amino acids. The trim removed 7 bases at V and 11 bases at J, leaving 11 bases unmatched. CDR3 in amino acids: CASTPPGTGVAPLHF. DNA of the CDR3: TGTGCCAGCACCCCCCCCGGGACAGGGGTTGCACCCCTCCACTTT.

V usage is TRBV11-2 and J usage is TRBJ2-7, with D possibly TRBD1 on 6 matching bases. Between the trimmed V and J ends, which lost 6 bases and 6 bases, there was a span of 18 bases. The germline V gene encodes CDR1 SGHAT and CDR2 FQNNGV. This CDR3 contains 14 residues. The CDR3 is CASRYTGSWGEQYF. In nucleotides, the CDR3 is TGTGCCAGCAGGTACACAGGGTCCTGGGGCGAGCAGTACTTC.

This clone has only one observation. This chain links TRBV7-9 with TRBJ1-1, with D possibly being TRBD1 (6 bases). The CDR3 runs 15 residues. Germline CDR1 is SEHNR and CDR2 is FQNEAQ (reference sequence). The germline V and J ends were trimmed by 5 bases and 2 bases, with 15 bases remaining between them. In nucleotides, the CDR3 is TGTGCCAGCAGCGGCTGGACAGATACAAACACTGAAGCTTTCTTT. Translated, it gives CASSGWTDTNTEAFF.

The chain is built from TRBV30 and TRBJ2-1; no clear D. This CDR3 spans 11 amino acids. With 4 bases removed from V and 7 bases from J, the gap between germline ends came to 8 bases. Germline V gene data show CDR1 as GTSNPN and CDR2 as SVGIG (reference sequence). In nucleotides, the CDR3 is TGTGCCTGGACCCTATGGAATGAGCAGTTCTTC. Its protein product is CAWTLWNEQFF. Full variable domain (outside the CDR3, taken from reference TRBV30 and TRBJ2-1): SQTIHQWPATLVQPVGSPLSLECTVEGTSNPNLYWYRQAAGRGLQLLFYSVGIGQISSEVPQNLSASRPQDRQFILSSKKLLLSDSGFYLCAWTLWNEQFFGPGTRLTVL.